The rows below give T cell receptor beta chains drawn from one sample of a study of cytomegalovirus exposure and HLA in healthy donors. Clones were read by immunoSEQ multiplex PCR, and TCRdb kept only the in-frame ones, dropping some. This table holds roughly 200,000 clones, roughly 9.5% found once. Sequencing was performed on PBMCs. These receptors were taken from a woman aged 25 to 45 in good health and CMV-seropositive. Each CDR3 is given with its conserved first and last residue. The order of the fields is V gene, clone size, D gene, J gene, CDR3 protein, CDR3 DNA. A D gene is named only where the DNA matches it firmly. Where a row states a size, it is once, few, many or the class of an expanded clone; other rows omit it.

v_call: TRBV29-1
clone_size: NA
d_call: TRBD1
j_call: TRBJ2-2
cdr3_aa: CSVDVQGAGTGELFF
cdr3_nt: TGCAGCGTTGACGTTCAGGGGGCTGGCACCGGGGAGCTGTTTTTT

v_call: TRBV6-6
clone_size: NA
d_call: TRBD1
j_call: TRBJ2-2
cdr3_aa: CASSTRGQGYTGELFF
cdr3_nt: TGTGCCAGCAGCACTAGGGGACAGGGATACACCGGGGAGCTGTTTTTT

v_call: TRBV7-2
clone_size: NA
d_call: NA
j_call: TRBJ1-3
cdr3_aa: CASSFQGNTIYF
cdr3_nt: TGTGCCAGCAGCTTTCAAGGAAACACCATATATTTT

v_call: TRBV7-8
clone_size: NA
d_call: TRBD1
j_call: TRBJ2-3
cdr3_aa: CASSLDRGYSDTQYF
cdr3_nt: TGTGCCAGCAGCTTAGACAGGGGATACTCAGATACGCAGTATTTT

v_call: TRBV7-8
clone_size: NA
d_call: TRBD1
j_call: TRBJ1-1
cdr3_aa: CASSRWTGGTEAFF
cdr3_nt: TGTGCCAGCAGCCGGTGGACAGGGGGCACTGAAGCTTTCTTT

v_call: TRBV5-6
clone_size: few
d_call: NA
j_call: TRBJ1-2
cdr3_aa: CASSLLVLGEGYTF
cdr3_nt: TGTGCCAGCAGCTTACTTGTGTTAGGGGAAGGCTACACCTTC

v_call: TRBV10-1
clone_size: few
d_call: TRBD2
j_call: TRBJ2-1
cdr3_aa: CASSVGTSLRNEQFF
cdr3_nt: TGCGCCAGCAGTGTGGGGACTAGCTTGCGCAATGAGCAGTTCTTC

v_call: TRBV9
clone_size: NA
d_call: TRBD1
j_call: TRBJ1-1
cdr3_aa: CASSVDRGKTEAFF
cdr3_nt: TGTGCCAGCAGCGTAGACAGGGGGAAGACTGAAGCTTTCTTT

v_call: TRBV18
clone_size: NA
d_call: TRBD2
j_call: TRBJ2-1
cdr3_aa: CASSPTGLAGGYNEQFF
cdr3_nt: TGTGCCAGCTCACCGACTGGACTAGCGGGAGGTTACAATGAGCAGTTCTTC

v_call: TRBV7-9
clone_size: NA
d_call: TRBD1
j_call: TRBJ2-5
cdr3_aa: CASSFGRGRETQYF
cdr3_nt: TGTGCCAGCAGCTTTGGCAGGGGGAGAGAGACCCAGTACTTC

v_call: TRBV11-2
clone_size: few
d_call: TRBD1
j_call: TRBJ1-6
cdr3_aa: CASRRDRGSSYNSPLHF
cdr3_nt: TGTGCCAGCAGGAGGGACAGGGGAAGCTCCTATAATTCACCCCTCCACTTT

v_call: TRBV5-4
clone_size: few
d_call: NA
j_call: TRBJ1-5
cdr3_aa: CASSSQGQPQHF
cdr3_nt: TGTGCCAGCAGCTCTCAGGGTCAGCCCCAGCATTTT

v_call: TRBV7-6
clone_size: NA
d_call: NA
j_call: TRBJ1-4
cdr3_aa: CASSLGSGEGEKLFF
cdr3_nt: TGTGCCAGCAGCTTAGGGTCAGGGGAGGGGGAAAAACTGTTTTTT

v_call: TRBV10-3
clone_size: NA
d_call: TRBD1
j_call: TRBJ2-7
cdr3_aa: CAISGGRGLNEQYF
cdr3_nt: TGTGCCATCAGTGGAGGCAGGGGGCTCAACGAGCAGTACTTC

v_call: TRBV4-1
clone_size: few
d_call: TRBD2
j_call: TRBJ2-7
cdr3_aa: CASSLPPRTSGREASYEQYF
cdr3_nt: TGCGCCAGCAGCCTCCCACCTCGGACTAGCGGGAGGGAGGCCTCCTACGAGCAGTACTTC

v_call: TRBV7-3
clone_size: few
d_call: NA
j_call: TRBJ2-5
cdr3_aa: CASSFGQKETQYF
cdr3_nt: TGTGCCAGCAGTTTCGGACAGAAAGAGACCCAGTACTTC

v_call: TRBV10-3
clone_size: few
d_call: TRBD1
j_call: TRBJ2-7
cdr3_aa: CAISGSGTASSYEQYF
cdr3_nt: TGTGCCATCAGTGGATCCGGGACAGCGTCCTCCTACGAGCAGTACTTC

v_call: TRBV7-9
clone_size: few
d_call: TRBD1
j_call: TRBJ2-2
cdr3_aa: CASSLALVGDRGKTGELFF
cdr3_nt: TGTGCCAGCAGCTTAGCGCTGGTAGGAGACAGGGGGAAGACCGGGGAGCTGTTTTTT

v_call: TRBV11-3
clone_size: NA
d_call: NA
j_call: TRBJ1-1
cdr3_aa: CASSRTPNTEAFF
cdr3_nt: TGTGCCAGCAGCCGGACACCGAACACTGAAGCTTTCTTT

v_call: TRBV5-8
clone_size: few
d_call: TRBD1
j_call: TRBJ1-5
cdr3_aa: CASSWTGSNQPQHF
cdr3_nt: TGTGCCAGCAGCTGGACAGGTAGCAATCAGCCCCAGCATTTT

v_call: TRBV19
clone_size: few
d_call: NA
j_call: TRBJ1-5
cdr3_aa: CASSIAGRTRSQPQHF
cdr3_nt: TGTGCCAGTAGTATAGCGGGGAGAACGAGGAGTCAGCCCCAGCATTTT

v_call: TRBV19
clone_size: NA
d_call: NA
j_call: TRBJ1-2
cdr3_aa: CASSFGLLYGYTF
cdr3_nt: TGTGCCAGTAGTTTCGGACTTCTCTATGGCTACACCTTC

v_call: TRBV6-1
clone_size: few
d_call: TRBD1
j_call: TRBJ2-7
cdr3_aa: CASSPFRDRSYEQYF
cdr3_nt: TGTGCCAGCAGTCCCTTCCGGGACAGATCCTACGAGCAGTACTTC

v_call: TRBV5-4
clone_size: few
d_call: TRBD1
j_call: TRBJ2-7
cdr3_aa: CASSLDRDRTEQYF
cdr3_nt: TGTGCCAGCAGCCTGGACAGGGATCGGACCGAGCAGTACTTC

v_call: TRBV7-6
clone_size: few
d_call: NA
j_call: TRBJ2-2
cdr3_aa: CASSLGTGGELFF
cdr3_nt: TGTGCCAGCAGCTTAGGAACAGGCGGGGAGCTGTTTTTT

v_call: TRBV4-2
clone_size: many
d_call: NA
j_call: TRBJ2-3
cdr3_aa: CASSQARADTQYF
cdr3_nt: TGTGCCAGCAGCCAAGCGCGGGCAGATACGCAGTATTTT

v_call: TRBV27
clone_size: few
d_call: TRBD1
j_call: TRBJ1-2
cdr3_aa: CASSPFDRGLGYTF
cdr3_nt: TGTGCCAGCAGTCCGTTCGACAGGGGGCTTGGCTACACCTTC

v_call: TRBV18
clone_size: NA
d_call: NA
j_call: TRBJ2-5
cdr3_aa: CASSPQAGQETQYF
cdr3_nt: TGTGCCAGCTCACCACAGGCAGGGCAAGAGACCCAGTACTTC

v_call: TRBV5-1
clone_size: NA
d_call: TRBD1
j_call: TRBJ1-3
cdr3_aa: CASSLVQGVGNTIYF
cdr3_nt: TGCGCCAGCAGCTTGGTCCAGGGGGTTGGAAACACCATATATTTT

v_call: TRBV5-1
clone_size: few
d_call: TRBD1
j_call: TRBJ2-7
cdr3_aa: CASSWSGGQGAYEQYF
cdr3_nt: TGCGCCAGCAGCTGGTCGGGGGGACAGGGTGCCTACGAGCAGTACTTC

v_call: TRBV28
clone_size: NA
d_call: TRBD1
j_call: TRBJ1-1
cdr3_aa: CASRTDRGPVNTEAFF
cdr3_nt: TGTGCCAGCAGGACTGACAGGGGCCCCGTGAACACTGAAGCTTTCTTT

v_call: TRBV23-1
clone_size: NA
d_call: TRBD1
j_call: TRBJ1-5
cdr3_aa: CASSQSVRPGGYQPQHF
cdr3_nt: TGCGCCAGCAGTCAATCGGTTCGGCCAGGGGGATATCAGCCCCAGCATTTT

v_call: TRBV5-1
clone_size: few
d_call: TRBD2
j_call: TRBJ2-1
cdr3_aa: CASSLGGRVANEQFF
cdr3_nt: TGCGCCAGCAGCTTAGGCGGGAGGGTCGCGAATGAGCAGTTCTTC

v_call: TRBV2
clone_size: many
d_call: NA
j_call: TRBJ1-2
cdr3_aa: CASRWMMESGYTF
cdr3_nt: TGTGCCAGCAGATGGATGATGGAGAGTGGCTACACCTTC

v_call: TRBV29-1
clone_size: few
d_call: TRBD2
j_call: TRBJ2-7
cdr3_aa: CSVGEAGDPYEQYF
cdr3_nt: TGCAGCGTTGGGGAGGCGGGAGACCCCTACGAGCAGTACTTC

v_call: TRBV9
clone_size: NA
d_call: TRBD1
j_call: TRBJ1-2
cdr3_aa: CASSANWPRKTGSSYGYTF
cdr3_nt: TGTGCCAGCAGCGCCAACTGGCCGCGGAAGACAGGGAGTAGCTATGGCTACACCTTC

v_call: TRBV6-1
clone_size: NA
d_call: TRBD1
j_call: TRBJ2-1
cdr3_aa: CASSERQGEFDEQFF
cdr3_nt: TGTGCCAGCAGTGAACGGCAGGGGGAATTCGATGAGCAGTTCTTC

v_call: TRBV12-5
clone_size: few
d_call: NA
j_call: TRBJ2-1
cdr3_aa: CASGLSPVPSYNEQFF
cdr3_nt: TGTGCTAGTGGTTTATCACCGGTTCCCTCCTACAATGAGCAGTTCTTC

v_call: TRBV7-7
clone_size: few
d_call: NA
j_call: TRBJ2-1
cdr3_aa: CASSLGGSPKNEQFF
cdr3_nt: TGTGCCAGCAGCTTAGGAGGGAGCCCTAAAAATGAGCAGTTCTTC

v_call: TRBV6-1
clone_size: few
d_call: NA
j_call: TRBJ1-2
cdr3_aa: CASSEYTQGYYGYTF
cdr3_nt: TGTGCCAGCAGTGAATACACTCAGGGATACTATGGCTACACCTTC

v_call: TRBV5-1
clone_size: few
d_call: TRBD1
j_call: TRBJ2-7
cdr3_aa: CASSPPPGTGDEQYF
cdr3_nt: TGCGCCAGCAGCCCGCCACCAGGGACAGGGGACGAGCAGTACTTC

v_call: TRBV27
clone_size: NA
d_call: TRBD2
j_call: TRBJ2-7
cdr3_aa: CASSLSNRRGDEQYF
cdr3_nt: TGTGCCAGCAGTTTATCGAATCGCCGGGGGGACGAGCAGTACTTC

v_call: TRBV5-6
clone_size: NA
d_call: TRBD1
j_call: TRBJ1-4
cdr3_aa: CASSRWDRQPNEKLFF
cdr3_nt: TGTGCCAGCAGCCGTTGGGACAGACAGCCCAATGAAAAACTGTTTTTT

v_call: TRBV2
clone_size: NA
d_call: TRBD1
j_call: TRBJ1-2
cdr3_aa: CASSEERGPAGYTF
cdr3_nt: TGTGCCAGCAGTGAAGAAAGGGGGCCGGCTGGCTACACCTTC

v_call: TRBV2
clone_size: NA
d_call: TRBD1
j_call: TRBJ1-1
cdr3_aa: CASSERAGGFSEAFF
cdr3_nt: TGTGCCAGCAGTGAAAGGGCAGGGGGTTTCTCTGAAGCTTTCTTT

v_call: TRBV30
clone_size: NA
d_call: TRBD2
j_call: TRBJ2-3
cdr3_aa: CAWSVSWTSGRTDTQYF
cdr3_nt: TGTGCCTGGAGTGTATCTTGGACTAGCGGGAGAACAGATACGCAGTATTTT

v_call: TRBV5-1
clone_size: few
d_call: TRBD1
j_call: TRBJ2-1
cdr3_aa: CASSPRDGTGDYNEQFF
cdr3_nt: TGCGCCAGCAGCCCACGGGACGGGACAGGGGATTACAATGAGCAGTTCTTC